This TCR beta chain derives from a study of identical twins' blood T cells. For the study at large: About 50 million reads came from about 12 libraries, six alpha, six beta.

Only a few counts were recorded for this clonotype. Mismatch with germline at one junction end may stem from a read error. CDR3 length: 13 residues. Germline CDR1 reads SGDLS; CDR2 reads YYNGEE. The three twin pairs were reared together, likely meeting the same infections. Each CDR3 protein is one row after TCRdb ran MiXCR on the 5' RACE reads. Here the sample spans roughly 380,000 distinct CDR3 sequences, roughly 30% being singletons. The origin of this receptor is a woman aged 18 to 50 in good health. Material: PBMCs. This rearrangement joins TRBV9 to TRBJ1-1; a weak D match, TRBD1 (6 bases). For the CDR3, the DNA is TGTGCCGGCAGCGTAGGGGGTGGGACTGAAGCTTTCTTT. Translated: CAGSVGGGTEAFF.